The 14 T cell receptor beta chains listed next were all sequenced from one sample in a study of T-cell memory formation after mild COVID-19. TCRdb reprocessed the 5' RACE reads via MiXCR and lists one record per CDR3 protein. The repertoire consists of roughly 120,000 distinct CDR3 sequences, with 16% occurring once and the leading ten covering around 14%. Input material: PBMCs or a T cell subset sorted from them (not recorded which). Every receptor here comes from an adult woman who had mild COVID-19 (a few samples of this study predate the infection). Cell type and time point are not known.

This clonotype was seen only a few times. The chain carries TRBV5-1 and TRBJ2-7; 9 positions match TRBD1. CDR1 and CDR2 (germline): SGHRS, YFSETQ. The V and J ends lost 0 bases and 7 bases, in that order; junction bases with no gene match: 11. This CDR3 is built from 16 residues. CDR3 region: CASSLATGQGSGEQYF. In DNA form, the CDR3 reads TGCGCCAGCAGCTTGGCCACCGGACAGGGGTCCGGGGAGCAGTACTTC.

This clonotype was seen a few times. V usage is TRBV29-1 and J usage is TRBJ2-2, with D perhaps TRBD1 or TRBD2 (5 bases each). Germline lookup yields CDR1 SQVTM and CDR2 ANQGSEA. The CDR3 spans 16 residues. V was pared by 5 bases and J by 4 bases, with 20 bases between. The CDR3 reads CSVLGEPTSSTGELFF. The CDR3, as DNA: TGCAGCGTTCTGGGGGAACCCACCAGCTCCACCGGGGAGCTGTTTTTT.

Only a few counts were recorded for this clonotype. This chain links TRBV6-1 with TRBJ2-1; 13 bases match TRBD2. CDR1 and CDR2 from the germline V gene are MNHNS and SASEGT. The CDR3 has 13 residues. The CDR3 DNA sequence: TGTGCGACCGGGACTAGCGGGGTGTATGAGCAGTTCTTC. Its translation is CATGTSGVYEQFF.

The chain links TRBV6-6 to TRBJ2-5; D may be TRBD1 (6 bases). CDR1 is MNHNY and CDR2 is SVGAGI in the germline V gene (reference sequence). Trimming left V 7 bases short and J 13 bases short, with 16 bases between. This CDR3 comprises 11 residues. This CDR3 reads CASNSGAPLYF. The CDR3 coding sequence is TGTGCCAGCAACTCAGGGGCCCCTTTGTACTTC.

This clonotype came up a few times. The V call is TRBV12-3 or TRBV12-4, the J call TRBJ2-5; the match to TRBD2 covers 12 bases. The CDR3 loop spans 16 amino acids. V was clipped by 3 bases and J by 2 bases; unmatched bases: 4. Here the CDR3 reads CASSLGLAGPQETQYF. As DNA, the CDR3 is TGTGCCAGCAGTTTGGGACTAGCGGGCCCACAAGAGACCCAGTACTTC.

This clonotype was observed a few times. The rearrangement joins TRBV29-1 to TRBJ2-2, with a tentative D call TRBD2 (6 bases). Deletions cut 7 bases from V and 7 bases from J, with 22 bases between. Germline CDR1 and CDR2: SQVTM and ANQGSEA. This CDR3 is 15 amino acids long. The CDR3 sequence: CSARGGRVKNGELFF. DNA for the CDR3: TGCAGCGCGCGGGGAGGCAGGGTGAAAAACGGGGAGCTGTTTTTT.

This chain links TRBV7-2 with TRBJ2-3; 9 nucleotides line up with TRBD1. Germline assignment: CDR1 SGHTA and CDR2 FQGNSA. Unmatched junction bases numbered 5, after V lost 1 base and J lost 3 bases. The CDR3 has 16 amino acids. The CDR3 sequence is CASSLEGTGRTDTQYF. As DNA, the CDR3 is TGTGCCAGCAGCTTAGAGGGGACAGGGAGAACAGATACGCAGTATTTT.

A few counts support this clonotype. The chain recombines TRBV20-1 with TRBJ2-3; D ambiguous. V dropped 1 base and J dropped 4 bases, with 9 bases sitting between them. Germline V CDR1 and CDR2: DFQATT, SNEGSKA (reference sequence). The CDR3 totals 13 residues. CDR3 nucleotides: TGCAGTGCTAGAGTATCGCGCGCAGATACGCAGTATTTT. It is translated as CSARVSRADTQYF.

This clonotype was recorded a few times. The V gene is TRBV12-3 or TRBV12-4, the J gene TRBJ2-2; 7 bases are a match to TRBD1. The trim removed 6 bases at V and 6 bases at J, leaving 7 bases unmatched. The CDR3 length is 14 residues. The CDR3 nucleotides read TGTGCCAGCAGCCCGAGACAGGGCTCCGGGGAGCTGTTTTTT. This translates into CASSPRQGSGELFF.

The rearrangement joins TRBV5-1 to TRBJ1-1; possible D gene TRBD1, 6 bases. V dropped 5 bases and J dropped 5 bases, with 19 bases sitting between them. Germline CDR1 SGHRS, CDR2 YFSETQ. The CDR3 length is 15 residues. In DNA form, the CDR3 reads TGCGCCAGCAGTCCAACAACGACAGGTTGGACTGAAGCTTTCTTT. This codes for CASSPTTTGWTEAFF.

At least ten counts were recorded for this clonotype. The V call is TRBV29-1, the J call TRBJ2-7; D remains ambiguous. The CDR3 totals 12 residues. Trimming shortened V by 0 bases and J by 5 bases, and 8 bases separated the two germline ends. Germline CDR1 SQVTM, CDR2 ANQGSEA. In DNA, the CDR3 is TGCAGCGTTGAAGACGGGCGAGACGAGCAGTACTTC. Protein product: CSVEDGRDEQYF.

A few counts support this clonotype. The chain couples TRBV11-2 to TRBJ2-2, with D uncertain. Between the trimmed V and J ends, which lost 7 bases and 4 bases, there was a span of 1 base. The CDR3 has 10 amino acids. Per germline, CDR1 SGHAT and CDR2 FQNNGV. The CDR3 nucleotides read TGTGCCAGCACCACCGGGGAGCTGTTTTTT. Its protein product is CASTTGELFF. Supplemented by reference TRBV11-2 and TRBJ2-2, the full variable domain reads EAGVAQSPRYKIIEKRQSVAFWCNPISGHATLYWYQQILGQGPKLLIQFQNNGVVDDSQLPKDRFSAERLKGVDSTLKIQPAKLEDSAVYLCASTTGELFFGEGSRLTVL.

V gene TRBV4-1 combines with J gene TRBJ2-2, with 7 bases fitting TRBD1. Germline V gives CDR1 MGHRA, CDR2 YSYEKL. J was trimmed by 1 base and V by 2 bases; bases with no gene match: 4. The CDR3 has 16 amino acids. This CDR3 is CASSQSPGGNTGELFF. The CDR3 DNA reads as TGCGCCAGCAGCCAAAGTCCAGGGGGGAACACCGGGGAGCTGTTTTTT.

This rearrangement joins TRBV30 to TRBJ2-3; the D gene is possibly TRBD2 (5 bases). From germline, CDR1 is GTSNPN and CDR2 SVGIG (reference sequence). This CDR3 region has 13 residues. The V and J ends lost 3 bases and 5 bases respectively, with 12 bases between them. CDR3 DNA: TGTGCCTGGAGCCTGGGAAGCGGAGATACGCAGTATTTT. Its translation is CAWSLGSGDTQYF.